Listed below are T cell receptor beta chains from one sample, sequenced in a study of control samples from healthy donors and cancer patients. TCRdb keeps only in-frame clones here, not all; method: immunoSEQ multiplex PCR. Found here are around 96,000 clones, just over 90% of them singletons; the top ten hold less than 10%. The sequenced material came from blood. These receptors were collected from a man in his late teens or twenties in good health. Each CDR3 is given with its conserved first and last residue. A D gene is named only where the DNA matches it firmly. Size is stated for part of the rows, as once, few or many counts, or as a class when the clone is expanded.

-,TRBV15,-,TRBJ2-7,TGTGCCACCAGCGGCGGTCTAGCGCCGTTGGGGTACGAGCAGTACTTC,CATSGGLAPLGYEQYF
-,TRBV11-3,TRBD1,TRBJ1-1,TGTGCCAGCAGCCGGCGGGACAGTAGTGAAGCTTTCTTT,CASSRRDSSEAFF
-,TRBV9,-,TRBJ1-2,TGTGCCAGCAGCCCCGGGACAATTTATGGCTACACCTTC,CASSPGTIYGYTF
-,TRBV5-6,-,TRBJ2-3,TGTGCCAGCAGCTGGAGGGGCACAGATACGCAGTATTTT,CASSWRGTDTQYF
once,TRBV6-1,TRBD2,TRBJ2-2,TGTGCCAGCAGTGAAAGGCTGGGGAGCGGGGGCCGGAACACCGGGGAGCTGTTTTTT,CASSERLGSGGRNTGELFF
-,TRBV27,-,TRBJ1-2,TGTGCCAGCAGTTTTCCAGGGAAAGGCTACACCTTC,CASSFPGKGYTF
-,TRBV28,-,TRBJ2-6,TGTGCCAGCAGCCCCCAGACACCAGCCTCTGGGGCCAACGTCCTGACTTTC,CASSPQTPASGANVLTF
-,TRBV19,-,TRBJ1-3,TGTGCCCCTATAACGGGAGCTTACTCTGGAAACACCATATATTTT,CAPITGAYSGNTIYF
-,TRBV4-1,-,TRBJ1-2,TGCGCCAGCAGCATCTCTGCTGGGGAAAACTATGGCTACACCTTC,CASSISAGENYGYTF
once,TRBV30,-,TRBJ2-7,TGTGCCTGGACTGACAGTAACTACGAGCAGTACTTC,CAWTDSNYEQYF
-,TRBV5-1,TRBD1,TRBJ2-7,TGCGCCAGCAGCTTGGACAGGGGGCTGGACGAGCAGTACTTC,CASSLDRGLDEQYF
once,TRBV19,TRBD1,TRBJ2-2,TGTGCCAGTAGTATAGACTGGACAGGAGAACGGCCCACCGGGGAGCTGTTTTTT,CASSIDWTGERPTGELFF
-,TRBV5-1,TRBD1,TRBJ1-4,TGCGCCAGCAGCTCAACCGGGACAGAGAATGGGGAAAAACTGTTTTTT,CASSSTGTENGEKLFF
-,TRBV11-2,-,TRBJ1-1,TGTGCCAGCAGCTTAGAAGGGACCATGAACACTGAAGCTTTCTTT,CASSLEGTMNTEAFF
-,TRBV19,-,TRBJ1-1,TGTGCCAGTAGTCCAACGGGCCTAACTGAAGCTTTCTTT,CASSPTGLTEAFF
-,TRBV7-9,-,TRBJ1-1,TGTGCCAGCAGCTTACAACTTCAGAACACTGAAGCTTTCTTT,CASSLQLQNTEAFF
-,TRBV7-9,-,TRBJ2-7,TGTGCCAGCAGCTTAGCGCGAGGGTCCTACGAGCAGTACTTC,CASSLARGSYEQYF
-,TRBV5-4,-,TRBJ1-4,TGTGCCAGCAGCCCACGGGGACGGTCAACTAATGAAAAACTGTTTTTT,CASSPRGRSTNEKLFF
-,TRBV2,-,TRBJ2-3,TGTGCCAGCAGTGCAACAGATACGCAGTATTTT,CASSATDTQYF
-,TRBV3-1/TRBV3-2,TRBD1,TRBJ1-5,TGTGCCAGCAGCCAAGTTATTGGCAGGGGGCGGCAGCCCCAGCATTTT,CASSQVIGRGRQPQHF
few,TRBV4-1,-,TRBJ2-1,TGCGCCAGCAGCCAAGATCGGCGGGGAGCCTACAATGAGCAGTTCTTC,CASSQDRRGAYNEQFF
-,TRBV7-6,-,TRBJ1-4,TGTGCCAGCAGCCCGCTCTATACTGCAACTAATGAAAAACTGTTTTTT,CASSPLYTATNEKLFF
-,TRBV13,TRBD2,TRBJ2-3,TGTGCCAGCAGTCCAAGTGGACTAGCGGGGGGGCTGGATACGCAGTATTTT,CASSPSGLAGGLDTQYF
-,TRBV6-2/TRBV6-3,-,TRBJ2-1,TGTGCCAGCAGTACCATTCATGAGCAGTTCTTC,CASSTIHEQFF
-,TRBV4-2,-,TRBJ1-1,TGTGCCAGCAGCCAAGAATCTATGAACACTGAAGCTTTCTTT,CASSQESMNTEAFF